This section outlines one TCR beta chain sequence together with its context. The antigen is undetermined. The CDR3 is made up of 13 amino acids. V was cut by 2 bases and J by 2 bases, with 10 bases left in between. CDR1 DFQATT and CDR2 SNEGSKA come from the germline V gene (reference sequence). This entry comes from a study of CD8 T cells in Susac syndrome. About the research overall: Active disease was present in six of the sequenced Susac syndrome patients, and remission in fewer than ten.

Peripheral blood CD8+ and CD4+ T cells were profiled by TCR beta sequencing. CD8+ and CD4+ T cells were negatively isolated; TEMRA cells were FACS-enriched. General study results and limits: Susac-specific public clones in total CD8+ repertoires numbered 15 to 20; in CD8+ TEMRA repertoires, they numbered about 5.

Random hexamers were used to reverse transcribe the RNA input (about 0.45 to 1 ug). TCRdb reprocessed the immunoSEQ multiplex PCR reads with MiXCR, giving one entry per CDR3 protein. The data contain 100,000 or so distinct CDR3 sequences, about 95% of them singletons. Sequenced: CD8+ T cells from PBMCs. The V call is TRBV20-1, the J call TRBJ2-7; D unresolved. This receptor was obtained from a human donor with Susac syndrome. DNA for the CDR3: TGCAGTGCTAGAAAGGATCTAGCCTACGAGCAGTACTTC. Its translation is CSARKDLAYEQYF.